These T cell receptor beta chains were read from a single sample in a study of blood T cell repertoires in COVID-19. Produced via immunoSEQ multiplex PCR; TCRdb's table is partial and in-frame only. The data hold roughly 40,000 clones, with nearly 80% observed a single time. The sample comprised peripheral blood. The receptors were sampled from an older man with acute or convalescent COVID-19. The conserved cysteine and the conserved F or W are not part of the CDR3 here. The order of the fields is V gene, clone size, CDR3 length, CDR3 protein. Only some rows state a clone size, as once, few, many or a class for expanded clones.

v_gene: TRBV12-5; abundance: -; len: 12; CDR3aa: ASGLGRRDTEAF
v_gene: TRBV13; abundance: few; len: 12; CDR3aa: ASSRDRADSPLH
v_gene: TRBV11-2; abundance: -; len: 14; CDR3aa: ASSRQMGTAYNEQF
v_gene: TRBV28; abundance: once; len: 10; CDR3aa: ASSWSQYGYT
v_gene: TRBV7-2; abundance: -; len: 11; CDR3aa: ASSIQGYTEAF
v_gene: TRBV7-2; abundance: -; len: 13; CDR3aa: ASSLGQGRSYGYT
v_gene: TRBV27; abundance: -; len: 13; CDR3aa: ASRSSGGAGGEQF
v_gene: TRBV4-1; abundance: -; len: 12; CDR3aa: ASSQGAGDEKLF
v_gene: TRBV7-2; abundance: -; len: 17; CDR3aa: ASSLKAGGSSSGANVLT
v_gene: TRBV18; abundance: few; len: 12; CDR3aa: ASSPGTGPEKLF
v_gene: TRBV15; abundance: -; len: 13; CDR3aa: ATSSAGTGNSPLH
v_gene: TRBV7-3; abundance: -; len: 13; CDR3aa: ASSLKAGGIYGYT
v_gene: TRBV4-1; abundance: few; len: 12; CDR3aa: ASSPGQGTDTQY
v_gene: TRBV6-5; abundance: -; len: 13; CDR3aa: ASSPRSGGNQPQH
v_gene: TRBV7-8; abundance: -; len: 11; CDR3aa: ASSLGQIIGYT
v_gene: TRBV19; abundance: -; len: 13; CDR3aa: ASSPPQGGRTPLH
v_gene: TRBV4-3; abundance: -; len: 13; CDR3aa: ASSQEGSSGNTIY
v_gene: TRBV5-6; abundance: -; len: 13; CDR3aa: ASSPGTSGGYEQY
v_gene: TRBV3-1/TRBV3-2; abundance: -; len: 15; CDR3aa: ASSPTRAGGLKETQY
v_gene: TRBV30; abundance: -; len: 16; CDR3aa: AWGVPGLSGGPTGGLY
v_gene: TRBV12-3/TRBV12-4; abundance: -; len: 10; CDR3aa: ASSLFEDGYT